This TCR beta chain was recovered during a study of blood T cell repertoires in COVID-19. The V gene end was trimmed by 4 bases and the J gene end by 1 base; junction bases not matched to a gene: 4. CDR1 is MNHEY and CDR2 is SVGEGT in the germline V gene. The CDR3 is 16 residues long. Measured with immunoSEQ multiplex PCR; TCRdb has only the in-frame clones, and not every one. The sample lists over 130,000 clones, 88% occurring once. The receptor's source is a man between 60 and 70 years old with active or convalescent COVID-19. This sequence joins TRBV6-2 or TRBV6-3 and TRBJ1-5; 10 nucleotides align to TRBD1. Sample: peripheral blood. The chain's CDR3 is CASSSTGGSSNQPQHF. For the CDR3, the DNA is TGTGCCAGCAGTTCGACAGGGGGCTCAAGCAATCAGCCCCAGCATTTT.